This passage covers 26 T cell receptor beta chains from one sample sequenced in a study of OX40 agonist ivuxolimab in advanced cancers. The data were produced by immunoSEQ multiplex PCR, yet TCRdb's version contains in-frame clones alone and is incomplete. The table lists 40,000 to 50,000 clones, approximately 86% of them singletons, with over 10% in the top ten. Material: CD4+ or CD8+ T cells sorted from blood, obtained in a trial of the OX40 agonist ivuxolimab. The receptors were sampled from an adult with an advanced solid tumor such as melanoma, head and neck, liver or kidney cancer.

The chain couples TRBV13 to TRBJ1-4; tentatively, D is TRBD1 (5 bases). The germline gives CDR1 PRHDT, CDR2 FYEKMQ (reference sequence). This CDR3 is 14 amino acids long. V gave up 2 bases and J gave up 8 bases, with 12 bases separating them. In DNA form, the CDR3 reads TGTGCCAGCAGCTTATCACAGGCTCTAGAAAAACTGTTTTTT. This codes for CASSLSQALEKLFF.

This rearrangement joins TRBV10-2 to TRBJ1-2; the D gene is possibly TRBD1 (6 bases). Germline CDR1 WSHSY, CDR2 SAAADI. The CDR3 extends over 16 amino acids. The V end was cut by 6 bases, the J end by 6 bases, with 23 bases between. The CDR3 protein is CASRPRGGPPRDGYTF. Here the CDR3 DNA reads TGCGCCAGCAGACCTAGGGGGGGACCGCCAAGGGATGGCTACACCTTC.

This clone showed up just once. The V and J genes are TRBV15 and TRBJ1-2; 9 bases line up with TRBD1. The CDR3 sequence is 18 residues long. Germline V gives CDR1 LNHNV, CDR2 YYDKDF (reference sequence). V gave up 6 bases and J gave up 4 bases; unmatched junction bases: 18. The CDR3 nucleotides read TGTGCCACCAGGAGGAAAACCCGGGACAGGGACGAGGGCTATGGCTACACCTTC. Residues: CATRRKTRDRDEGYGYTF.

J is TRBJ1-1 and V is TRBV4-1; maybe TRBD1 (6 bases). V lost 1 base to trimming and J lost 4 bases, with 10 bases between them. The CDR3 covers 14 residues. CDR1 and CDR2 (germline): MGHRA, YSYEKL. The CDR3 region is CASSQGNRATEAFF. CDR3 nucleotide sequence: TGCGCCAGCAGCCAAGGGAACAGGGCCACTGAAGCTTTCTTT.

The gene calls are TRBV7-2 and TRBJ2-1, with D perhaps matching TRBD2 (6 bases). The V gene's germline CDR1 is SGHTA and CDR2 FQGNSA. The CDR3 has 14 amino acids. Trimming removed 7 bases from V and 12 bases from J, with 22 bases in between. The CDR3 coding sequence is TGTGCCAGCACTCTCAGGGACTCCCAGCTAGCGCAGTTCTTC. Protein: CASTLRDSQLAQFF.

This chain joins TRBV18 and TRBJ2-3, with D unclear. V lost 3 bases to trimming and J lost 1 base, with 2 bases between them. The CDR3 loop spans 12 amino acids. Germline V CDR1 and CDR2: KGHSH, LQKENI. In nucleotides, the CDR3 is TGTGCCAGCTCACCTGGCACAGATACGCAGTATTTT. Translation: CASSPGTDTQYF. Together with reference TRBV18 and TRBJ2-3, the CDR3 gives the full variable domain: NAGVMQNPRHLVRRRGQEARLRCSPMKGHSHVYWYRQLPEEGLKFMVYLQKENIIDESGMPKERFSAEFPKEGPSILRIQQVVRGDSAAYFCASSPGTDTQYFGPGTRLTVL.

The V call is TRBV13, the J call TRBJ2-7; TRBD1 matches at 8 bases. CDR3 length: 15 amino acids. Per germline, CDR1 PRHDT and CDR2 FYEKMQ (reference sequence). J was trimmed by 2 bases and V by 8 bases; bases with no gene match: 11. This chain's CDR3 is CASGWGQATTYEQYF. The CDR3 nucleotides read TGTGCCAGCGGATGGGGACAGGCGACAACCTACGAGCAGTACTTC. The complete variable domain, with remaining parts taken from reference TRBV13 and TRBJ2-7, reads AAGVIQSPRHLIKEKRETATLKCYPIPRHDTVYWYQQGPGQDPQFLISFYEKMQSDKGSIPDRFSAQQFSDYHSELNMSSLELGDSALYFCASGWGQATTYEQYFGPGTRLTVT.

This rearrangement joins TRBV15 to TRBJ2-3; possibly TRBD2 for D (5 bases). The CDR3 extends over 17 amino acids. The V end lost 5 bases, the J end lost 1 base, and 19 bases lay between the germline ends. Germline V gives CDR1 LNHNV, CDR2 YYDKDF (reference sequence). CDR3 bases: TGTGCCACCAGCTCTCGACGGAGGTCCGTTGGCACAGATACGCAGTATTTT. It codes for CATSSRRRSVGTDTQYF.

The chain uses TRBV2 and TRBJ2-5; 10 positions agree with TRBD1. The CDR3 contains 12 residues. V lost 10 bases and J lost 4; bases outside the gene matches: 3. CDR1 SNHLY and CDR2 FYNNEI come from the germline V gene. The CDR3 DNA reads as TGTGCCACGAGGACAGGGGGAGAGACCCAGTACTTC. This encodes CATRTGGETQYF.

CDR3 nucleotides: TGTGCCAGCAGCTTAGTATGGGGGGCGGACGACAATGAGCAGTTCTTC. It codes for CASSLVWGADDNEQFF. The chain is built from TRBV7-8 and TRBJ2-1, with D perhaps assigned TRBD1 or TRBD2 (6 bases each). The CDR3 is 16 amino acids. The germline V gene has CDR1 SGHVS and CDR2 FQNEAQ. V was clipped by 1 base and J by 5 bases, with 15 bases between them.

This chain joins TRBV5-6 and TRBJ2-5; maybe TRBD1 (5 bases). From germline, CDR1 is SGHDT and CDR2 YYEEEE. The CDR3 has 13 amino acids. V dropped 6 bases and J dropped 4 bases, with 13 bases sitting between them. This CDR3 is CASTSWTRETQYF. In nucleotides, the CDR3 is TGTGCCAGCACCTCCTGGACAAGAGAGACCCAGTACTTC.

The rearrangement joins TRBV27 to TRBJ1-4; D gene unclear. CDR1 and CDR2 (germline): MNHEY, SMNVEV (reference sequence). The length of the CDR3 is 16 residues. Trimming took off 6 bases at V and 4 bases at J, with 18 bases between the two ends. The DNA of the CDR3 is TGTGCCAGCAGCCAATATCGACACACCGTTAATGAAAAACTGTTTTTT. Protein product: CASSQYRHTVNEKLFF.

At least ten counts were recorded for this clone. The CDR3 region has the DNA TGTGCCAGCAGCTTAGTCGGACTAGCGGTTCGGGATACGCAGTATTTT. It encodes CASSLVGLAVRDTQYF. The V call is TRBV7-9, the J call TRBJ2-3, with TRBD2 matching over 10 bases. Germline values: CDR1 SEHNR, CDR2 FQNEAQ (reference sequence). CDR3 length: 16 residues. The V segment lost 1 base and the J segment 6 bases; nucleotides outside the gene matches: 7.

The V call is TRBV9, the J call TRBJ1-1; D is perhaps TRBD1 (6 bases). The CDR3 has 14 amino acids. Per germline, CDR1 SGDLS and CDR2 YYNGEE. V lost 4 bases and J 1 base, leaving 11 bases between the germline ends. This CDR3 is CASSPRDTNTEAFF. Here the CDR3 DNA reads TGTGCCAGCAGCCCTCGGGACACGAACACTGAAGCTTTCTTT.

This sequence joins TRBV18 and TRBJ2-7; D uncertain. Trimming left V 3 bases short and J 3 bases short, with 3 bases between. The germline CDR1 and CDR2 sequences are KGHSH and LQKENI. CDR3 length equals 11 residues. The CDR3 protein is CASSPGYEQYF. The CDR3 nucleotides are TGTGCCAGCTCACCGGGCTACGAGCAGTACTTC. The whole variable domain, remainder taken from reference TRBV18 and TRBJ2-7, is NAGVMQNPRHLVRRRGQEARLRCSPMKGHSHVYWYRQLPEEGLKFMVYLQKENIIDESGMPKERFSAEFPKEGPSILRIQQVVRGDSAAYFCASSPGYEQYFGPGTRLTVT.

The V call is TRBV13, the J call TRBJ2-5; D is tentatively TRBD1 or TRBD2 (5 bases each). Germline CDR1 PRHDT, CDR2 FYEKMQ (reference sequence). The CDR3 has 14 amino acids. The V gene lost 5 bases and the J gene lost 1 base, with 11 bases spanning the gap. The CDR3 region is CASSNRDAQETQYF. CDR3 in DNA: TGTGCCAGCAGCAACCGGGACGCCCAAGAGACCCAGTACTTC. The full variable domain, its missing parts supplied by reference TRBV13 and TRBJ2-5, is AAGVIQSPRHLIKEKRETATLKCYPIPRHDTVYWYQQGPGQDPQFLISFYEKMQSDKGSIPDRFSAQQFSDYHSELNMSSLELGDSALYFCASSNRDAQETQYFGPGTRLLVL.

This chain joins TRBV2 and TRBJ2-1; TRBD1 is a possible D gene (5 bases). The CDR3 runs 11 residues. Trimming took 6 bases from V and 10 from J, leaving 10 bases between them. Germline V gives CDR1 SNHLY, CDR2 FYNNEI. The DNA of the CDR3 is TGTGCCAGCAGCCAAGACAGAGAGCAGTTCTTC. Translated: CASSQDREQFF.

This clone was counted only a few times. This chain links TRBV7-2 with TRBJ2-2; TRBD2 agrees at 8 bases. The CDR3 runs to 18 residues. Germline V CDR1 and CDR2: SGHTA, FQGNSA. The J segment lost 4 bases and the V segment lost 3 bases, leaving 13 bases of the junction unmatched. The CDR3 nucleotides read TGTGCCAGCAGCTTTATCTCAGTCCGGGCGGGGGGCACCGGGGAGCTGTTTTTT. Translation gives CASSFISVRAGGTGELFF. The entire variable domain, with the rest obtained from reference TRBV7-2 and TRBJ2-2, is as follows: GAGVSQSPSNKVTEKGKDVELRCDPISGHTALYWYRQSLGQGLEFLIYFQGNSAPDKSGLPSDRFSAERTGGSVSTLTIQRTQQEDSAVYLCASSFISVRAGGTGELFFGEGSRLTVL.

Only a few counts were recorded for this clone. V is TRBV11-2 and J is TRBJ2-1; D is possibly TRBD1 or TRBD2 (6 bases each). CDR1 SGHAT and CDR2 FQNNGV come from the germline V gene. Between the trimmed V and J ends, which lost 7 bases and 8 bases, there was a span of 18 bases. The CDR3 loop spans 14 amino acids. The CDR3 bases are TGTGCCAGCACCCGGGGGACATCGGGATATGAGCAGTTCTTC. Protein sequence: CASTRGTSGYEQFF.

This sequence joins TRBV6-5 and TRBJ2-7; 10 nucleotides line up with TRBD2. V was pared by 6 bases and J by 1 base, with 3 bases of the junction left unmatched. Germline-derived CDR1 and CDR2 are MNHEY and SVGAGI. The CDR3 loop spans 14 amino acids. CDR3 loop: CASSSGGGSYEQYF. Here the CDR3 DNA reads TGTGCCAGCAGCAGCGGGGGGGGATCCTACGAGCAGTACTTC.

The genes are TRBV27 and TRBJ1-2; TRBD1 matches at 10 bases. Germline V CDR1 and CDR2: MNHEY, SMNVEV (reference sequence). This CDR3 spans 13 amino acids. V shed 6 bases and J 6 bases; nucleotides not matched to a gene: 4. The CDR3 coding sequence is TGTGCCAGCAGGGCTGGGACAGGGGATGGCTACACCTTC. This gives the protein CASRAGTGDGYTF.

The rearrangement joins TRBV7-9 to TRBJ2-7; 9 nucleotides agree with TRBD2. The germline V gene encodes CDR1 SEHNR and CDR2 FQNEAQ (reference sequence). The CDR3 is made up of 16 amino acids. The V gene end was trimmed by 5 bases and the J gene end by 2 bases; junction bases not matched to a gene: 10. CDR3 in DNA: TGTGCCAGCAGCATATTTAGCGGGAGCCTGCCCTACGAGCAGTACTTC. Protein sequence: CASSIFSGSLPYEQYF. Combining the CDR3 with reference TRBV7-9 and TRBJ2-7 gives the whole variable domain DTGVSQNPRHKITKRGQNVTFRCDPISEHNRLYWYRQTLGQGPEFLTYFQNEAQLEKSRLLSDRFSAERPKGSFSTLEIQRTEQGDSAMYLCASSIFSGSLPYEQYFGPGTRLTVT.

The rearrangement uses TRBV4-1 and TRBJ1-1; D might be TRBD1 (6 bases). Per germline, CDR1 MGHRA and CDR2 YSYEKL. Trimming pared 0 bases from V and 3 bases from J, leaving 11 bases between. The CDR3 is 15 residues long. The CDR3 nucleotides are TGCGCCAGCAGCCAAGACGGACAGCGTGACACTGAAGCTTTCTTT. Encoded protein: CASSQDGQRDTEAFF.

The gene calls are TRBV7-9 and TRBJ2-1; TRBD1 agrees at 9 bases. This CDR3 comprises 16 residues. The junction had 8 bases not matched to a gene; V was cut back by 5 bases and J by 3 bases. Germline CDR1 is SEHNR and CDR2 is FQNEAQ (reference sequence). The CDR3 DNA reads as TGTGCCAGCAGCCCCGGGACAGGGAGGTTCTACAATGAGCAGTTCTTC. Translated, it gives CASSPGTGRFYNEQFF.

This clone showed up just once. The chain employs TRBV27 and TRBJ2-7, with unresolved D. V was shortened by 3 bases and J by 3 bases, with 12 bases between the two germline ends. Looked up from germline, CDR1 is MNHEY and CDR2 is SMNVEV (reference sequence). CDR3 length equals 14 residues. The CDR3 is CASSLLGSFYEQYF. The CDR3 coding sequence is TGTGCCAGCAGTTTGTTAGGCTCCTTCTACGAGCAGTACTTC.

The chain links TRBV7-9 to TRBJ2-1; D is uncertain. The CDR3 covers 14 residues. The germline gives CDR1 SEHNR, CDR2 FQNEAQ (reference sequence). The V end lost 1 base, the J end lost 8 bases, and 12 bases lay between the germline ends. CDR3 coding DNA: TGTGCCAGCAGCTTAGTTAACGGGTTCGATGAGCAGTTCTTC. Amino acid sequence: CASSLVNGFDEQFF.